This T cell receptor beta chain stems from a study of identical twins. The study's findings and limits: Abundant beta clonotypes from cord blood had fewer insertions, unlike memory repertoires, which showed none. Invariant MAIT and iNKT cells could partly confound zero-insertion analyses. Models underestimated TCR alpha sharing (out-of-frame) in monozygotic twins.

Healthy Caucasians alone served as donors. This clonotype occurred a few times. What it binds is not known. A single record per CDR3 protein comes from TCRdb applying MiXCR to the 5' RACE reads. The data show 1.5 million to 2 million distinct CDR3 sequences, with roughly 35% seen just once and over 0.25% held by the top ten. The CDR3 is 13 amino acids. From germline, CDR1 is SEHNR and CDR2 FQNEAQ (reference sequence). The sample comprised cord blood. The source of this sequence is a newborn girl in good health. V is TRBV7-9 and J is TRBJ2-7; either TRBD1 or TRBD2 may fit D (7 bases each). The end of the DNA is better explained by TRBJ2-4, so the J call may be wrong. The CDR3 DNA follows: TGTGCCAGCAGCTCGCAGGGGGGGAACATTCAGTACTTC. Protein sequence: CASSSQGGNIQYF.